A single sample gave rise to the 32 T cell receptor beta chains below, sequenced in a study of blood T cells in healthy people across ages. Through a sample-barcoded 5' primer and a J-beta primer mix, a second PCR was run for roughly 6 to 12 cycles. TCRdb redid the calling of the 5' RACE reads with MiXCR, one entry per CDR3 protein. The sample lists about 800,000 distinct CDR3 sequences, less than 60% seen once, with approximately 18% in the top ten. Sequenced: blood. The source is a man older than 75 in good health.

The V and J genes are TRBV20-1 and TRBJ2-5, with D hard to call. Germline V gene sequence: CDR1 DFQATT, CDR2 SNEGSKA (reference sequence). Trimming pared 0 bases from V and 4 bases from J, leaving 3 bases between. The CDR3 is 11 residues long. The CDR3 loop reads CSARDSETQYF. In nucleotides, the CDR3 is TGCAGTGCTAGAGATTCAGAGACCCAGTACTTC.

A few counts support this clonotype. The CDR3 is CASRDSGLAGETQYF. The CDR3 DNA reads TGTGCCAGCAGGGATTCGGGACTAGCAGGGGAGACCCAGTACTTC. The chain links TRBV7-3 to TRBJ2-5; 9 bases line up with TRBD2. V shed 6 bases and J 5 bases; nucleotides not matched to a gene: 10. Germline CDR1 and CDR2: SGHTA and FQGTGA. This CDR3 comprises 15 residues.

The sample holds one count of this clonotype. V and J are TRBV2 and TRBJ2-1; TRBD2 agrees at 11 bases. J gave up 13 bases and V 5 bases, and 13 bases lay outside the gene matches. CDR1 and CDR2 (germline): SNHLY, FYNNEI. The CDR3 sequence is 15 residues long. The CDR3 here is CASSKAGTSGETQFF. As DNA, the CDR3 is TGTGCCAGCAGTAAGGCCGGGACTAGCGGAGAGACCCAGTTCTTC.

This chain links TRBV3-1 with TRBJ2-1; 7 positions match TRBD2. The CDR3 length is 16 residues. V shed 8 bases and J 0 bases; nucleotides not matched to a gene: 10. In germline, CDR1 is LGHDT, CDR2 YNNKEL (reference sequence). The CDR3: CASGDLGGDSYNEQFF. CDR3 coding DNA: TGTGCCAGCGGAGACTTGGGGGGGGACTCCTACAATGAGCAGTTCTTC.

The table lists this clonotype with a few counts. DNA of the CDR3: TGTGCCAGCAGTCCGAACAGGGGTGGCGGCTACACCTTC. Amino acid sequence: CASSPNRGGGYTF. This chain joins TRBV27 and TRBJ1-2; 7 nucleotides line up with TRBD1. CDR1 is MNHEY, CDR2 SMNVEV, per germline (reference sequence). This CDR3 region has 13 residues. J gave up 8 bases and V 5 bases, and 8 bases lay outside the gene matches.

The CDR3 coding sequence is TGTGCCAGCAGTTTGCCCGCGAGAAACATTCAGTACTTC. This encodes CASSLPARNIQYF. The gene calls are TRBV12-3 or TRBV12-4 and TRBJ2-4; no reliable D call. V was clipped by 3 bases and J by 6 bases, with 9 bases between them. The CDR3 has 13 amino acids.

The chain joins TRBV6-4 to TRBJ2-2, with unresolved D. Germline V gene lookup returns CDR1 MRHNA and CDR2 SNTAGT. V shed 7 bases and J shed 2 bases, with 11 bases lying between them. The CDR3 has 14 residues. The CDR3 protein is CASTQDLNTGELFF. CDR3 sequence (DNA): TGTGCCAGCACGCAGGACCTAAACACCGGGGAGCTGTTTTTT.

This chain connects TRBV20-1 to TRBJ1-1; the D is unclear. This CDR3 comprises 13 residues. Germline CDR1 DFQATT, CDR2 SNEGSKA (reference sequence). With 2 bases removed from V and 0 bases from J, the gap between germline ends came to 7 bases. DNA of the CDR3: TGCAGTGCTAGACAACAGTTGAACACTGAAGCTTTCTTT. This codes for CSARQQLNTEAFF.

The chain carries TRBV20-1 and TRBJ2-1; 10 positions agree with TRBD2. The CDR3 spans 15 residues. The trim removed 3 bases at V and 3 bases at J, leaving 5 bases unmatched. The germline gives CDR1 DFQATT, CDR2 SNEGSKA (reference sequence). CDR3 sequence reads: CSARGASGSYNEQFF. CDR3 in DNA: TGCAGTGCTAGGGGGGCTAGCGGGAGCTACAATGAGCAGTTCTTC.

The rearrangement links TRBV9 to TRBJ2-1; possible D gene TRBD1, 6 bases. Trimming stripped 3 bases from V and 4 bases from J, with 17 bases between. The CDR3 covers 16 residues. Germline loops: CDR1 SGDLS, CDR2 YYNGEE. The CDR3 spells CASSAEDWTDYNEQFF. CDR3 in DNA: TGTGCCAGCAGCGCCGAAGATTGGACAGATTACAATGAGCAGTTCTTC.

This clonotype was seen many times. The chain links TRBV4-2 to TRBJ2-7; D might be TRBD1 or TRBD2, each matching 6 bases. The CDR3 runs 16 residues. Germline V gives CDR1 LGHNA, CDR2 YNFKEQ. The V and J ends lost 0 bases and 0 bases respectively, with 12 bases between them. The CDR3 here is CASSQEGGTSSYEQYF. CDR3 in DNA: TGTGCCAGCAGCCAAGAAGGGGGGACTTCCTCCTACGAGCAGTACTTC.

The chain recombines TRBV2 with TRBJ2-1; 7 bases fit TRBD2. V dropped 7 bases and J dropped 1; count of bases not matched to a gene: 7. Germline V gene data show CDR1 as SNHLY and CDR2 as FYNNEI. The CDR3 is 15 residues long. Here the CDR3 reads CASTRRLASYNEQFF. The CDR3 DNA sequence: TGTGCCAGCACTCGAAGACTAGCATCCTACAATGAGCAGTTCTTC.

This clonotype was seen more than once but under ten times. CDR3 residues: CASSSGLARSYEQYF. The CDR3, as DNA: TGTGCCAGCAGTTCCGGACTAGCGAGAAGCTACGAGCAGTACTTC. The gene calls are TRBV27 and TRBJ2-7, with 9 bases that match TRBD2. Germline V gene lookup returns CDR1 MNHEY and CDR2 SMNVEV (reference sequence). The V gene end was trimmed by 4 bases and the J gene end by 3 bases; junction bases not matched to a gene: 7. The length of the CDR3 is 15 residues.

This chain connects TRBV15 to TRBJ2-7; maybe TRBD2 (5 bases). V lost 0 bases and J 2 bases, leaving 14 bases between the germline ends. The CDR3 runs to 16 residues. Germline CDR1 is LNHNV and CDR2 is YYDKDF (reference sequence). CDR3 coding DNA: TGTGCCACCAGCAGAGATCACGGGGTAGGAGCCTACGAGCAGTACTTC. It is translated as CATSRDHGVGAYEQYF. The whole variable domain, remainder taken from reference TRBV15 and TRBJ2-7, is DAMVIQNPRYQVTQFGKPVTLSCSQTLNHNVMYWYQQKSSQAPKLLFHYYDKDFNNEADTPDNFQSRRPNTSFCFLDIRSPGLGDTAMYLCATSRDHGVGAYEQYFGPGTRLTVT.

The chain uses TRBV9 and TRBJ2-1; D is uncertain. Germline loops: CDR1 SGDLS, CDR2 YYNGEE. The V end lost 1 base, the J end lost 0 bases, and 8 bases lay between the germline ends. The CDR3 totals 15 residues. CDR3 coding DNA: TGTGCCAGCAGCGTAATGGCGAGCTCCTACAATGAGCAGTTCTTC. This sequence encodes CASSVMASSYNEQFF.

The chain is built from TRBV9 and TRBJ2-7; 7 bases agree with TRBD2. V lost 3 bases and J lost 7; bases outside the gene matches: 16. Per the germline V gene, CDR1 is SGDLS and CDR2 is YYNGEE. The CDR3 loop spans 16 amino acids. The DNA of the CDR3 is TGTGCCAGCAGCGGGTTTTCTAGCGGAGCCTACAATGAGCAGTACTTC. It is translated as CASSGFSSGAYNEQYF. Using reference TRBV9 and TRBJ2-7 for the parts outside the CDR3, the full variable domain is DSGVTQTPKHLITATGQRVTLRCSPRSGDLSVYWYQQSLDQGLQFLIQYYNGEERAKGNILERFSAQQFPDLHSELNLSSLELGDSALYFCASSGFSSGAYNEQYFGPGTRLTVT.

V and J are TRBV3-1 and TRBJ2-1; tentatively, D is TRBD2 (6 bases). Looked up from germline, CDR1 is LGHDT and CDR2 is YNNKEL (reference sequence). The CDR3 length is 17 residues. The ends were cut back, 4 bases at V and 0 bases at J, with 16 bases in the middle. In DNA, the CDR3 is TGTGCCAGCAGCCCTACCTATAGCGGAAGCTCCTACAATGAGCAGTTCTTC. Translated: CASSPTYSGSSYNEQFF.

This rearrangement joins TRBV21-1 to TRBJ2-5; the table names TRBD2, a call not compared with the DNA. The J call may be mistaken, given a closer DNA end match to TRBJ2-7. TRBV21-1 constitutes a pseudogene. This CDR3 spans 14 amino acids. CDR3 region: CASSRCDCWDEQYF. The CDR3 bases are TGTGCCAGCAGCAGATGTGACTGCTGGGACGAGCAGTACTTC.

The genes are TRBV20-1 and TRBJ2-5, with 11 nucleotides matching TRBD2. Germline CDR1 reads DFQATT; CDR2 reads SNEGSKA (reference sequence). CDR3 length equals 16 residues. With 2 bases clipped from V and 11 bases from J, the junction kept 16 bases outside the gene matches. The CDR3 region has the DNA TGCAGTGCTAGAACAACTAGCGGGAGATCCTGCAATGAGCAGTACTTC. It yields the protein CSARTTSGRSCNEQYF.

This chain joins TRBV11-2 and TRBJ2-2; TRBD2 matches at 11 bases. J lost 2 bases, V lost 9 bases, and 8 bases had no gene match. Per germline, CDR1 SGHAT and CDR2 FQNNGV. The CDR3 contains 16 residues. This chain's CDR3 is CASLGTSGANTGELFF. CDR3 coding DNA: TGTGCCAGTTTAGGGACTAGCGGAGCTAACACCGGGGAGCTGTTTTTT.

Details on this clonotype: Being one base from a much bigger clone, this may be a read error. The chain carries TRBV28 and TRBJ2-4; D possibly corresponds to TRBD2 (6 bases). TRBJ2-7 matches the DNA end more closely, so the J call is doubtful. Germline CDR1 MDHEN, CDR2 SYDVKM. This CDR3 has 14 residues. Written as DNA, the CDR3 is TGTGCCAGCGGTTTAGGAGGGCGCGTCTACGAGCAGTACTTC. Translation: CASGLGGRVYEQYF.

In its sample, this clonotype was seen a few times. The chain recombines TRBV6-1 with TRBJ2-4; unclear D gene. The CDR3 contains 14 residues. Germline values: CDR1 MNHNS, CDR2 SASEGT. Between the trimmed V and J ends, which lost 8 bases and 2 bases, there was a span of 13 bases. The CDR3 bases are TGTGCCAGCGAAGTCACGGGTACCAAAAACATTCAGTACTTC. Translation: CASEVTGTKNIQYF.

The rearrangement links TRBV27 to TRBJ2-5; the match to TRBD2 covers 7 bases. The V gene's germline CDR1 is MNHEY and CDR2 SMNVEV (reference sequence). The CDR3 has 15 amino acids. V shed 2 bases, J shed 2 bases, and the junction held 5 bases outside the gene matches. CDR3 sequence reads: CASSLTTSEQETQYF. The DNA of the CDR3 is TGTGCCAGCAGTTTAACCACTAGCGAGCAAGAGACCCAGTACTTC.

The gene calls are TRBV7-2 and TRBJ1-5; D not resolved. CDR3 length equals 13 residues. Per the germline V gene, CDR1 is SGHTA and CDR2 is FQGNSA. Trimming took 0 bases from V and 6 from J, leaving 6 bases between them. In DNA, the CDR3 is TGTGCCAGCAGCTTAGCGACGGGTCAGCCCCAGCATTTT. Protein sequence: CASSLATGQPQHF.

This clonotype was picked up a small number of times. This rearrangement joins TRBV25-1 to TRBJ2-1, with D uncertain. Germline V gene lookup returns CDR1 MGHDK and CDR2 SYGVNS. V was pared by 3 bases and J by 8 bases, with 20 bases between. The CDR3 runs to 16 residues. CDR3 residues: CASSDTGLSRAHEQFF. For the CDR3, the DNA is TGTGCCAGCAGTGATACGGGCCTTTCTAGGGCCCATGAGCAGTTCTTC.

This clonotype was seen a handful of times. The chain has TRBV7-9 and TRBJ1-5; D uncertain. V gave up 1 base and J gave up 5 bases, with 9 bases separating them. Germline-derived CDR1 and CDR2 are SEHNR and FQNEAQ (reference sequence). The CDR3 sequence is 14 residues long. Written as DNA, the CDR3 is TGTGCCAGCAGCTTAGACGGTTATTATCAGCCCCAGCATTTT. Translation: CASSLDGYYQPQHF.

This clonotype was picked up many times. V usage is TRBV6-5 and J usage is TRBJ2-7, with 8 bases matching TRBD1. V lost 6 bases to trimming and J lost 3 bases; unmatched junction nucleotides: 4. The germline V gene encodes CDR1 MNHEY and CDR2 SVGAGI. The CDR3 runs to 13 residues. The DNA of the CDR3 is TGTGCCAGCAGGCTCGACAGGGGCTACGAGCAGTACTTC. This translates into CASRLDRGYEQYF.

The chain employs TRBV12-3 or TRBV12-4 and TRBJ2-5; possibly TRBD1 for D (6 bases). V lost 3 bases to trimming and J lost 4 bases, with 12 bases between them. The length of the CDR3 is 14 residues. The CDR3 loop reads CASSLPGTIETQYF. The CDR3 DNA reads TGTGCCAGCAGTTTGCCCGGGACAATAGAGACCCAGTACTTC.

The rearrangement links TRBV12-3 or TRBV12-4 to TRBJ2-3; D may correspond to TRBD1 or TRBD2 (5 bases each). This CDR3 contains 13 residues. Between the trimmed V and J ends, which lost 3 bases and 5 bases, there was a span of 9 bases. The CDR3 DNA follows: TGTGCCAGCAGTTTGGGGGATGGAGATACGCAGTATTTT. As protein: CASSLGDGDTQYF.

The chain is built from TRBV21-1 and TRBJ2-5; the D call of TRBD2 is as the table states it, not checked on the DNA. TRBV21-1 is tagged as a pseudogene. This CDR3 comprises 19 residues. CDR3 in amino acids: CASSKTRSISGRSQETQYF. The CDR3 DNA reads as TGTGCCAGCAGCAAAACAAGGAGCATTAGCGGGAGGTCGCAAGAGACCCAGTACTTC.

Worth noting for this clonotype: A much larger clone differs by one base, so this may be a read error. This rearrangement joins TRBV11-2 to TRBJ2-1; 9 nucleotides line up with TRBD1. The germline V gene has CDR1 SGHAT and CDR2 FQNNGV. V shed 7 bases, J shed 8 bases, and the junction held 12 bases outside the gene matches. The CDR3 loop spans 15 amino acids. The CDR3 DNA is TGTGCCAGCAACCGGGACAGGGTATCGGGGTATGAGCAGTTCTTC. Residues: CASNRDRVSGYEQFF.

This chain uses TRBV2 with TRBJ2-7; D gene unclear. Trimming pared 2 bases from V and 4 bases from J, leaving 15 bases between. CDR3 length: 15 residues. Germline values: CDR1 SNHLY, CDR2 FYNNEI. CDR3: CASSEFPEPLYEQYF. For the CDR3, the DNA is TGTGCCAGCAGTGAATTTCCTGAGCCCTTGTACGAGCAGTACTTC.